This TCR beta chain was identified in a study of blood T cell repertoires in COVID-19. Profiled with immunoSEQ multiplex PCR; TCRdb holds only in-frame clones, not every one. The top ten clones hold 12% of a sample with 150,000 to 200,000 clones, 65% to 90% of them seen once. V dropped 5 bases and J dropped 6 bases, with 12 bases sitting between them. Germline CDR1 is SGHRS and CDR2 is YFSETQ. The CDR3 is 13 residues long. The rearrangement uses TRBV5-1 and TRBJ2-4; the D gene is possibly TRBD1 (6 bases). This clonotype originated in a middle-aged man who had recovered from COVID-19. Material: PBMCs or T cells enriched from blood (not recorded which). CDR3 nucleotide sequence: TGCGCCAGCAGGGAACAGGGAAGAAACATTCAGTACTTC. It is translated as CASREQGRNIQYF.